This T cell receptor (beta chain) came from a study of shared clonotypes between healthy human individuals. Negatively enriched CD4+ T cells were divided by CD45RA into naive and memory. CDR3 length: 11 amino acids. Trimming pared 6 bases from V and 7 bases from J, leaving 12 bases between. In germline, CDR1 is DFQATT, CDR2 SNEGSKA (reference sequence). Method: immunoSEQ multiplex PCR; TCRdb's copy keeps in-frame clones and lacks some. The table includes a few million clones, 80% to 95% detected once. The sequencing sample was made of naive CD4+ T cells from PBMCs. Described subset: CD45RA+ positively selected. The rearrangement uses TRBV20-1 and TRBJ1-1; D perhaps matches TRBD1 (5 bases). This clonotype was obtained from a man between 18 and 35 years old in good health. Some clones in this sample may be carry-over from other donors' samples. CDR3 loop: CSAPGAGEAFF. The CDR3 DNA reads TGCAGTGCCCCCGGGGCAGGTGAAGCTTTCTTT.